Listed below are T cell receptor beta chains from one sample, sequenced in a study of shared clonotypes between healthy human individuals. Using immunoSEQ multiplex PCR, the repertoire was profiled, and TCRdb retains in-frame clones only, with some absent. Here the sample spans about 1.5 million clones, around 98% being singletons. Source material: naive CD4+ T cells sorted from blood. Every receptor here comes from a man in his thirties or forties in good health. Both conserved end residues are trimmed from each CDR3.

TRBV2	TRBJ1-1	ASSPGILTEAF
TRBV5-1	TRBJ2-3	ASSLGAHTDTQY
TRBV4-3	TRBJ1-1	ASSQALGTTGAMNTEAF
TRBV10-3	TRBJ2-1	AIRPDRGASYNEQF
TRBV18	TRBJ2-7	ASSSIRTDLLLQSYEQY
TRBV7-9	TRBJ2-3	ASSLRDSYGGDTQY
TRBV6-5	TRBJ2-3	ASSYSGQDTQY
TRBV25-1	TRBJ2-5	ASSARVEGFVITETQY
TRBV29-1	TRBJ2-3	SASHYTDTQY
TRBV28	TRBJ2-7	ASSPLGSGGTN
TRBV10-1	TRBJ2-1	ASSATGLAGEQF
TRBV7-8	TRBJ2-7	ASSLTSGRAAPEQY
TRBV5-1	TRBJ2-3	ASTLSGVADTQY
TRBV5-6	TRBJ1-2	ASSPSILGYGYT
TRBV7-2	TRBJ1-4	ASSRTGEKLF
TRBV10-1	TRBJ2-1	ASSEGQGTSGRGPMAF
TRBV2	TRBJ2-7	ASSVRRSTYEQY
TRBV5-1	TRBJ2-6	ASSLVLRSRDRSNPGANVLT
TRBV5-1	TRBJ2-1	ASSSGLADEQF
TRBV27	TRBJ2-5	ASSPRGGPGTQY
TRBV7-9	TRBJ1-3	ASSWARDEGNTIY
TRBV18	TRBJ1-2	ASSLFAPSFRADGYT
TRBV19	TRBJ1-5	ASTNSYRGPSNQPQH
TRBV5-1	TRBJ1-1	ASSLTDTEAF
TRBV28	TRBJ1-2	ASRGGQGYDYGYT
TRBV2	TRBJ1-2	ASSVGQATNYGYT
TRBV7-3	TRBJ2-7	ASSLLYGYEQY
TRBV5-1	TRBJ2-1	ASSSRPAGDGNEQF
TRBV28	TRBJ1-5	ASSDAGFRNQPQH
TRBV27	TRBJ2-7	ASRSLSGRPYEQY
TRBV7-2	TRBJ2-7	ASSLNSQGAIYEQY
TRBV28	TRBJ2-5	ASSSRFDPSGRAETQY
TRBV5-1	TRBJ1-2	ASSLEPGYGYT
TRBV7-9	TRBJ2-7	ASSLPAPGHHTYEQY
TRBV20-1	TRBJ2-2	SARATGELF
TRBV25-1	TRBJ1-3	ASSDGTGISGNTIY
TRBV5-1	TRBJ2-1	ASSSGLAVSYNEQF
TRBV2	TRBJ1-5	ASSERLGNQPQH
TRBV19	TRBJ1-1	ASSMKRNTEAF
TRBV6-1	TRBJ2-5	ASSDYTQY
TRBV5-1	TRBJ2-1	ASNLEDGGSYNEQF
TRBV10-1	TRBJ2-1	ASSEGTQYEQF
TRBV5-1	TRBJ2-7	ASSLGGNRRDYEQY
TRBV4-1	TRBJ2-7	ASSQVRTGYEQY
TRBV5-1	TRBJ2-7	ASSLAGLGGDGSYEQY
TRBV11-2	TRBJ1-1	ASSLLPPGDTEAF
TRBV6-1	TRBJ2-7	ATKNSGLVPHEQY
TRBV5-1	TRBJ2-7	ASSPGTVNEQY
TRBV28	TRBJ1-1	ASSLLTLRGLLSAEAF
TRBV9	TRBJ2-3	ASSVRGTGAADTQY
TRBV7-9	TRBJ2-5	ASSPGTSGRSVETQY
TRBV29-1	TRBJ2-1	SVEDPTSGTYNEQF
TRBV27	TRBJ1-1	ASKIFSLQGNTEAF
TRBV6-1	TRBJ2-1	ATIKREGGEQF
TRBV6-1	TRBJ2-7	ASRTTGTSTYEQY
TRBV9	TRBJ2-7	ASSVAPGQGIYEQY
TRBV15	TRBJ2-2	ATSSRTSGGNTGELF
TRBV5-4	TRBJ1-2	ASSLGGSQPNYGYT
TRBV7-2	TRBJ2-1	ASSLGSLYSYNEQF